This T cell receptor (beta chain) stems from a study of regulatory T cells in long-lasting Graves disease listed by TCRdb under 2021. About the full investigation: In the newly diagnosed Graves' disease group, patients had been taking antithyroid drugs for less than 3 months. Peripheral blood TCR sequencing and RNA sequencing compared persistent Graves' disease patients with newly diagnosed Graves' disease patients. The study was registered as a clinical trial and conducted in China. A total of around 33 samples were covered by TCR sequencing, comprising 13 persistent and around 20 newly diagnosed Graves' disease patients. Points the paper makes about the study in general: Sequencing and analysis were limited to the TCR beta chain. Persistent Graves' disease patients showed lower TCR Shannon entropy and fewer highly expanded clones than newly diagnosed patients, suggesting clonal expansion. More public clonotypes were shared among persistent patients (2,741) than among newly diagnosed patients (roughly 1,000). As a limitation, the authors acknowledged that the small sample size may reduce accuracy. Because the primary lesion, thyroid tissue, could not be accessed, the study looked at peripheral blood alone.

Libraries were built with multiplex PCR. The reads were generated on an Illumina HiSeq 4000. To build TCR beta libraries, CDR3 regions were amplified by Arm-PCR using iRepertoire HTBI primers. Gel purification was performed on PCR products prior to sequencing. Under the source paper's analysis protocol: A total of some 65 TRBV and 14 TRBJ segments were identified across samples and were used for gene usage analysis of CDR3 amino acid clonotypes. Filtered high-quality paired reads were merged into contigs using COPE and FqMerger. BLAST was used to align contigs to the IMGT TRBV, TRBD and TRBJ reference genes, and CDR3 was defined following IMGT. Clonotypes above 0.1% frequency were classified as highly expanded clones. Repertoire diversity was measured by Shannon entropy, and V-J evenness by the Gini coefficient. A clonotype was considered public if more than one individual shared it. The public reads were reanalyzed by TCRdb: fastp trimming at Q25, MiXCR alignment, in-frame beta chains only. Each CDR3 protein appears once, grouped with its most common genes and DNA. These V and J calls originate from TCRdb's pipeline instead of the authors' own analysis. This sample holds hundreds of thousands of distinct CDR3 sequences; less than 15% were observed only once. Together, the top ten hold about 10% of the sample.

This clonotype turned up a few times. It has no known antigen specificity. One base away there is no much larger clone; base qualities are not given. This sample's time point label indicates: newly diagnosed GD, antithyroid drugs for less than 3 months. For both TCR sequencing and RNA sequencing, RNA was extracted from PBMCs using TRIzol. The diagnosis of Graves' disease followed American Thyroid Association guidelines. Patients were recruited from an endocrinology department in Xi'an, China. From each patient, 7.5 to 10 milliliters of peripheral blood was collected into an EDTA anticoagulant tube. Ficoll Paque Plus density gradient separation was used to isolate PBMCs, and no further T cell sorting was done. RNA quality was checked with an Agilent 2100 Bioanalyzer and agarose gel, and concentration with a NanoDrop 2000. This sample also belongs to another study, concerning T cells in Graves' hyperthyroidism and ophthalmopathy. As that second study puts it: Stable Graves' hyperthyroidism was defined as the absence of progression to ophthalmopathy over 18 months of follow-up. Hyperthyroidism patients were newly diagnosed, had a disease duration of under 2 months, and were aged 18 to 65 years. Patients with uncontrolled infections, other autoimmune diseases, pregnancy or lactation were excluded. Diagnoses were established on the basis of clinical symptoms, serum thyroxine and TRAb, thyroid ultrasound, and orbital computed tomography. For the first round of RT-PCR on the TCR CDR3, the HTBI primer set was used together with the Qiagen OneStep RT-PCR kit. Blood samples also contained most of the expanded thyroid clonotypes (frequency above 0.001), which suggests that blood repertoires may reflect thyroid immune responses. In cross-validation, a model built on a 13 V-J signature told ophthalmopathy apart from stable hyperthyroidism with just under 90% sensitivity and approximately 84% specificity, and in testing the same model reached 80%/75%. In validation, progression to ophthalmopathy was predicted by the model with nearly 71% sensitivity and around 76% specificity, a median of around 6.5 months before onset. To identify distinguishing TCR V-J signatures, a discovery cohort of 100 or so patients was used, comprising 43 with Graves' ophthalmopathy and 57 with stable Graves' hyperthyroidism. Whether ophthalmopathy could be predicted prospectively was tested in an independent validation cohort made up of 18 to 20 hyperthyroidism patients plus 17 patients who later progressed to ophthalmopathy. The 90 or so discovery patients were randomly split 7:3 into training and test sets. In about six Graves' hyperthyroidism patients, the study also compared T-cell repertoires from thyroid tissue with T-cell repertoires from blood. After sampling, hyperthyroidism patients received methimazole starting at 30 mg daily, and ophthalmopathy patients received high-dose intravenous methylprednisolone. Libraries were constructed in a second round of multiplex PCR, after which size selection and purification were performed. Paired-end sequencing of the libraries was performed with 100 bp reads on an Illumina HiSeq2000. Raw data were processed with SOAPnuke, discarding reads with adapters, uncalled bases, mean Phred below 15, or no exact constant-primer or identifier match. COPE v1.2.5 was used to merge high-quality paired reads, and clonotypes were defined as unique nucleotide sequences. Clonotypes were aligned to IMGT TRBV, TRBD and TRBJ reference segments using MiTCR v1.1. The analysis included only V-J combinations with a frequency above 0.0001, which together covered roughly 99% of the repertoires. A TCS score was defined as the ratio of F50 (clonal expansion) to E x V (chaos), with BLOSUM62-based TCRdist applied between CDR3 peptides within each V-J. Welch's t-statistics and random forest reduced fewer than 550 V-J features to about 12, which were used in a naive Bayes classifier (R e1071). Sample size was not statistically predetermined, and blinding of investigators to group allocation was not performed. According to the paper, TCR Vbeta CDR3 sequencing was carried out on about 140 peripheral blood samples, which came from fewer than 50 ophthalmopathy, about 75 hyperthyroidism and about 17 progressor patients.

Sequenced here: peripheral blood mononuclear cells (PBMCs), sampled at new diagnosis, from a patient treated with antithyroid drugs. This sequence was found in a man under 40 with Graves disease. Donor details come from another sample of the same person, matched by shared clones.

The CDR3 protein sequence reads: CASSLIQGGTEAFF. The DNA is as follows: TGTGCCAGCAGCTTAATACAGGGGGGCACTGAAGCTTTCTTT. This receptor chain uses TRBV7-2 and TRBJ1-1; the junction holds 8 bases that match TRBD1. From the cysteine up to the phenylalanine, the CDR3 has a length of 14 residues. CDR3 DNA is the only sequence kept; it has 42 bases, read in frame from the first base. V and J are trimmed by 2 bases and 4 bases, and the gene matches miss 3 bases of the junction. CDR1 SGHTA and CDR2 FQGNSA were looked up in the germline V gene.